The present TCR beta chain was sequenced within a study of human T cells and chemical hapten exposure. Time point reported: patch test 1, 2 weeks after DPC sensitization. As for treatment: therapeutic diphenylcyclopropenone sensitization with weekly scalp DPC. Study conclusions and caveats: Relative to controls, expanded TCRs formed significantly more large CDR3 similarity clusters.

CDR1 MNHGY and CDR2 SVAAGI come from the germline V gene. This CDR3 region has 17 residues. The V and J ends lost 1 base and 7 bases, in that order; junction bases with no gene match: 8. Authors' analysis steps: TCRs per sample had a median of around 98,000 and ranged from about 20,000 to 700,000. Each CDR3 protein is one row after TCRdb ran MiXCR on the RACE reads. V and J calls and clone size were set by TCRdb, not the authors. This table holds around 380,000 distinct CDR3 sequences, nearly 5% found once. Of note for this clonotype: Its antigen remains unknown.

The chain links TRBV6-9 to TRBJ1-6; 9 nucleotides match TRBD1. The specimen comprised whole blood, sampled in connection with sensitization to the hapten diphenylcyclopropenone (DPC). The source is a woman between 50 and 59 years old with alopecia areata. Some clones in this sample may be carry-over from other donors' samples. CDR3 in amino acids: CASSYFIRDRENSPLHF. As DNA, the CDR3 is TGTGCCAGCAGTTATTTTATCCGGGACAGGGAAAATTCACCCCTCCACTTT.